One sample yielded the 18 T cell receptor beta chains listed below, sequenced in a study of response to subunit inactivated influenza vaccine. One entry per CDR3 protein, called by TCRdb with MiXCR from the RT-PCR reads. The sample lists around 470,000 distinct CDR3 sequences; about 7.2% were seen once. The starting material was PBMCs from blood, obtained around 2 years after vaccination. Receptor source: a man aged 50-75 years who received an inactivated influenza vaccine.

The genes are TRBV20-1 and TRBJ2-2; 8 bases fit TRBD2. The germline CDR1 and CDR2 sequences are DFQATT and SNEGSKA (reference sequence). Trimming took 6 bases from V and 3 from J; bases not matched to a gene: 6. The CDR3 runs 14 residues. The CDR3 loop is CSASGGADTGELFF. CDR3 sequence (DNA): TGCAGTGCATCGGGGGGGGCAGACACCGGGGAGCTGTTTTTT.

The V call is TRBV24-1, the J call TRBJ2-6; tentatively, D is TRBD1 (6 bases). Trimming removed 9 bases from V and 0 bases from J, with 14 bases in between. The CDR3 length is 16 residues. Germline V gene sequence: CDR1 KGHDR, CDR2 SFDVKD. CDR3 region: CATADSRTSGANVLTF. The CDR3 region has the DNA TGTGCCACCGCGGACAGTCGAACCTCTGGGGCCAACGTCCTGACTTTC.

Many counts were recorded for this clonotype. This chain connects TRBV7-2 to TRBJ2-3; D not resolved. Between the trimmed V and J ends, which lost 4 bases and 1 base, there was a span of 9 bases. CDR1 is SGHTA and CDR2 is FQGNSA in the germline V gene. The CDR3 is 14 residues long. CDR3: CASSSARGTDTQYF. CDR3 coding DNA: TGTGCCAGCAGCTCCGCCCGTGGCACAGATACGCAGTATTTT.

The sample holds many counts of this clonotype. The chain is built from TRBV24-1 and TRBJ2-5; the D gene is possibly TRBD1 (5 bases). This CDR3 spans 13 amino acids. Trimming stripped 5 bases from V and 2 bases from J, with 8 bases between. Germline CDR1 KGHDR, CDR2 SFDVKD. CDR3 sequence reads: CATSVPGQETQYF. The CDR3 region has the DNA TGTGCCACCAGTGTACCAGGGCAAGAGACCCAGTACTTC.

With regard to this clonotype: This may arise from a read error, as a much more abundant clone is one base away. The gene calls are TRBV7-9 and TRBJ2-1, with D unclear. The V gene's germline CDR1 is SEHNR and CDR2 FQNEAQ (reference sequence). The CDR3 sequence is 12 residues long. Trimming cost V 5 bases and J 8 bases, with 10 bases left between them. CDR3 bases: TGTGCCAGCAGCCGGGCGGACGATGAGCAGTTCTTC. This gives the protein CASSRADDEQFF. Together with reference TRBV7-9 and TRBJ2-1, the CDR3 gives the full variable domain: DTGVSQNPRHKITKRGQNVTFRCDPISEHNRLYWYRQTLGQGPEFLTYFQNEAQLEKSRLLSDRFSAERPKGSFSTLEIQRTEQGDSAMYLCASSRADDEQFFGPGTRLTVL.

This chain connects TRBV5-1 to TRBJ2-3; 10 nucleotides align to TRBD1. The CDR3 extends over 16 amino acids. The trim removed 4 bases at V and 0 bases at J, leaving 5 bases unmatched. The germline V gene encodes CDR1 SGHRS and CDR2 YFSETQ. CDR3 loop: CASSPMGQGSTDTQYF. CDR3 nucleotide sequence: TGCGCCAGCAGCCCCATGGGACAGGGGAGCACAGATACGCAGTATTTT.

The chain is built from TRBV4-2 and TRBJ2-1; 10 positions match TRBD2. The CDR3 is 16 residues long. With V trimmed by 4 bases and J by 5 bases, 8 bases remained unmatched. Germline CDR1 LGHNA, CDR2 YNFKEQ. CDR3 bases: TGTGCCAGCAGCCGAGAAAGCGGGGGGGCTCACAATGAGCAGTTCTTC. Encoded protein: CASSRESGGAHNEQFF.

This clonotype occurred many times. CDR3 in DNA: TGTGCCAGCAGCGTAACGTACCCCCTTTGGACAGGGGGGGGTCTGTATAGCAATCAGCCCCAGCATTTT. Translation: CASSVTYPLWTGGGLYSNQPQHF. This chain uses TRBV9 with TRBJ1-5; 10 bases match TRBD1. CDR1 is SGDLS, CDR2 YYNGEE, per germline. The CDR3 extends over 23 amino acids. Unmatched junction bases numbered 22, after V lost 1 base and J lost 0 bases.

V and J are TRBV20-1 and TRBJ1-4, with D possibly TRBD1 on 6 matching bases. The CDR3 runs to 15 residues. In germline, CDR1 is DFQATT, CDR2 SNEGSKA (reference sequence). V was clipped by 4 bases and J by 2 bases, with 14 bases between them. Here the CDR3 reads CSATTNRETNEKLFF. CDR3 DNA: TGCAGTGCTACAACTAACAGGGAGACTAATGAAAAACTGTTTTTT.

This clonotype was recorded many times. The gene calls are TRBV4-1 and TRBJ2-4, with D unclear. Germline V gives CDR1 MGHRA, CDR2 YSYEKL. The germline V and J ends were trimmed by 1 base and 0 bases, with 13 bases remaining between them. This CDR3 region has 17 residues. The CDR3 region is CASSQGYSRLAKNIQYF. CDR3 DNA sequence: TGCGCCAGCAGCCAAGGTTACAGCCGGCTAGCCAAAAACATTCAGTACTTC.

In this sample, this clonotype turned up a few times. The chain employs TRBV29-1 and TRBJ2-5; 7 nucleotides align to TRBD1. Unmatched junction bases numbered 12, after V lost 3 bases and J lost 2 bases. The germline gives CDR1 SQVTM, CDR2 ANQGSEA. The CDR3 length is 16 residues. The CDR3 region has the DNA TGCAGCGTTGACAGGCAGGGGGTCTATTCACAAGAGACCCAGTACTTC. Translating gives CSVDRQGVYSQETQYF. Supplemented by reference TRBV29-1 and TRBJ2-5, the full variable domain reads SAVISQKPSRDICQRGTSLTIQCQVDSQVTMMFWYRQQPGQSLTLIATANQGSEATYESGFVIDKFPISRPNLTFSTLTVSNMSPEDSSIYLCSVDRQGVYSQETQYFGPGTRLLVL.

V usage is TRBV7-3 and J usage is TRBJ2-3; 14 bases match TRBD2. This CDR3 has 16 residues. J lost 8 bases, V lost 6 bases, and 10 bases had no gene match. From germline, CDR1 is SGHTA and CDR2 FQGTGA. CDR3 in DNA: TGTGCCAGCAGTCCCGGGACTAGCGGGAGAATTGGTACGCAGTATTTT. Translation: CASSPGTSGRIGTQYF.

This clonotype has a count of ten or more. The genes are TRBV12-3 or TRBV12-4 and TRBJ2-1; the match to TRBD1 covers 7 bases. The CDR3 sequence is 16 residues long. The junction had 17 bases not matched to a gene; V was cut back by 6 bases and J by 9 bases. This chain's CDR3 is CASSPTGLELLSEQFF. The CDR3 bases are TGTGCCAGCAGCCCGACAGGGCTGGAACTGTTGAGTGAGCAGTTCTTC.

This clonotype was found a few times. This chain links TRBV5-5 with TRBJ2-7; D gene ambiguous. The germline V gene has CDR1 SGHKS and CDR2 YYEKEE (reference sequence). Trimming took off 0 bases at V and 5 bases at J, with 12 bases between the two ends. The CDR3 length is 14 residues. This chain's CDR3 is CASSLVGSSHEQYF. The CDR3 coding sequence is TGTGCCAGCAGCTTGGTGGGTAGTTCTCACGAGCAGTACTTC.

This clonotype was counted many times. This rearrangement joins TRBV20-1 to TRBJ1-1; a possible D gene is TRBD1 (5 bases). Germline values: CDR1 DFQATT, CDR2 SNEGSKA (reference sequence). This CDR3 is 13 amino acids long. V gave up 1 base and J gave up 2 bases, with 8 bases separating them. CDR3 sequence (DNA): TGCAGTGCTAGAGGAGGGACCAACACTGAAGCTTTCTTT. Translating gives CSARGGTNTEAFF.

The chain carries TRBV6-6 and TRBJ1-2; D uncertain. Trimming took 9 bases from V and 4 from J, leaving 12 bases between them. The CDR3 has 12 residues. The germline CDR1 and CDR2 sequences are MNHNY and SVGAGI (reference sequence). The CDR3 region has the DNA TGTGCCAGTCAAACCGGGCCCTATGGCTACACCTTC. This sequence encodes CASQTGPYGYTF.

In its sample, this clonotype was seen many times. V and J are TRBV27 and TRBJ2-3, with D unresolved. Trimming removed 6 bases at V and 1 base at J, with 11 bases between. The CDR3 spans 14 residues. From germline, CDR1 is MNHEY and CDR2 SMNVEV (reference sequence). CDR3 residues: CASRPIPGTDTQYF. The CDR3 DNA is TGTGCCAGCAGACCTATCCCCGGCACAGATACGCAGTATTTT.

This chain links TRBV12-3 or TRBV12-4 with TRBJ1-1; no reliable D call. V lost 1 base and J lost 0, with 9 bases in between. The CDR3 contains 15 residues. Here the CDR3 reads CASSLEAGMNTEAFF. The CDR3 bases are TGTGCCAGCAGTTTAGAGGCAGGCATGAACACTGAAGCTTTCTTT.